The next 26 T cell receptor beta chains were all read from a single sample in a study of T cells after yellow fever vaccination. TCRdb passed the 5' RACE reads through MiXCR, listing each CDR3 protein once. The repertoire holds approximately 69,000 distinct CDR3 sequences, with approximately 5% as singletons. The sequencing here drew on CD4+ T cells sorted from PBMCs, taken around 16 days after the first yellow fever vaccination. The receptor set was obtained from a man aged 18 to 30 who received the YFV17D yellow fever vaccine.

This clonotype has a count of ten or more. The chain uses TRBV5-6 and TRBJ1-5, with D tentatively TRBD1 (5 bases). The CDR3 sequence is 14 residues long. CDR1 and CDR2 (germline): SGHDT, YYEEEE. Trimming left V 2 bases short and J 2 bases short, with 8 bases between. The DNA for the CDR3 is TGTGCCAGCAGCTTCACAGGAGGCAATCAGCCCCAGCATTTT. As protein: CASSFTGGNQPQHF. Full variable domain (missing parts from reference TRBV5-6 and TRBJ1-5): DAGVTQSPTHLIKTRGQQVTLRCSPKSGHDTVSWYQQALGQGPQFIFQYYEEEERQRGNFPDRFSGHQFPNYSSELNVNALLLGDSALYLCASSFTGGNQPQHFGDGTRLSIL.

In this sample, this clonotype turned up many times. The rearrangement uses TRBV19 and TRBJ2-2; D is perhaps TRBD1 (5 bases). Germline lookup yields CDR1 LNHDA and CDR2 SQIVND (reference sequence). Trimming removed 8 bases at V and 6 bases at J, with 13 bases between. The CDR3 spans 13 residues. The chain's CDR3 is CASCKQVPGELFF. CDR3 coding DNA: TGTGCCAGTTGCAAACAGGTGCCCGGGGAGCTGTTTTTT. Filled out from reference TRBV19 and TRBJ2-2, the complete variable domain reads DGGITQSPKYLFRKEGQNVTLSCEQNLNHDAMYWYRQDPGQGLRLIYYSQIVNDFQKGDIAEGYSVSREKKESFPLTVTSAQKNPTAFYLCASCKQVPGELFFGEGSRLTVL.

This clonotype was counted many times. The chain employs TRBV12-3 or TRBV12-4 and TRBJ2-1; D is unresolved. CDR3 length: 13 amino acids. V was trimmed by 6 bases and J by 0 bases, leaving 6 bases between them. CDR3 in amino acids: CASSRSSYNEQFF. In nucleotides, the CDR3 is TGTGCCAGCAGCCGTAGCTCCTACAATGAGCAGTTCTTC.

This clonotype came up many times. The V and J genes are TRBV4-1 and TRBJ2-5; no definite D call. Between the trimmed V and J ends, which lost 0 bases and 5 bases, there was a span of 10 bases. This CDR3 spans 14 amino acids. The germline V gene encodes CDR1 MGHRA and CDR2 YSYEKL. In DNA form, the CDR3 reads TGCGCCAGCAGCCAAGATCGGAACATGGAGACCCAGTACTTC. It is translated as CASSQDRNMETQYF.

This clonotype was observed at least ten times. At one end, the junction sequence differs from germline, possibly due to a read error. The V call is TRBV6-1, the J call TRBJ2-3; D is perhaps TRBD1 (6 bases). The germline CDR1 and CDR2 sequences are MNHNS and SASEGT. The CDR3 is 15 amino acids. The DNA for the CDR3 is TGTGCCAGCAGTGAGCGCCAGGGGAGCAGAGATACGCAGTATTTT. As protein: CASSERQGSRDTQYF.

This clonotype was picked up many times. The V and J genes are TRBV12-3 or TRBV12-4 and TRBJ2-6; D ambiguous. Trimming left V 0 bases short and J 3 bases short, with 21 bases between. The CDR3 totals 20 residues. The DNA for the CDR3 is TGTGCCAGCAGTTTAGCGCCCGATCCCTTGGATTTGGGTGGGGCCAACGTCCTGACTTTC. This gives the protein CASSLAPDPLDLGGANVLTF.

This clonotype was counted many times. J is TRBJ2-5 and V is TRBV6-2 or TRBV6-3, with D possibly being TRBD1 (5 bases). The CDR3 consists of 14 residues. From germline, CDR1 is MNHEY and CDR2 SVGEGT. The germline V and J ends were trimmed by 4 bases and 2 bases, with 11 bases remaining between them. CDR3 nucleotides: TGTGCCAGCAGTTCCTCTGACAGTCAAGAGACCCAGTACTTC. Residues: CASSSSDSQETQYF.

This clonotype was counted at least ten times. The J gene is TRBJ2-7, the V gene TRBV18; TRBD1 aligns across 7 bases. After removal of 2 bases from V and 5 bases from J, the junction contained 12 bases not matched to a gene. This CDR3 is built from 16 residues. Germline V gene data show CDR1 as KGHSH and CDR2 as LQKENI. The CDR3 protein is CASSPWVGQEVHEQYV. CDR3 DNA: TGTGCCAGCTCACCATGGGTCGGACAGGAAGTCCACGAGCAGTACGTC.

This clonotype was observed at least ten times. V and J are TRBV6-6 and TRBJ1-5, with 9 bases aligning to TRBD1. This CDR3 has 12 amino acids. Germline loops: CDR1 MNHNY, CDR2 SVGAGI (reference sequence). With 5 bases clipped from V and 16 bases from J, the junction kept 9 bases outside the gene matches. Written as DNA, the CDR3 is TGTGCCAGCAGTCTTCAGAAGGGACAGGGCCATTTT. Encoded protein: CASSLQKGQGHF.

In this sample, this clonotype turned up many times. The genes are TRBV6-5 and TRBJ2-2; 16 nucleotides line up with TRBD2. This CDR3 contains 17 residues. Germline trimming cut 6 bases from V and 10 bases from J; bases unmatched to any gene: 11. The germline V gene encodes CDR1 MNHEY and CDR2 SVGAGI. The CDR3 nucleotides read TGTGCCAGCAGCCGACCGGGACTAGCGGGGGGGCTTGAGGAGCTGTTTTTT. This codes for CASSRPGLAGGLEELFF.

There are many counts of this clonotype. The genes are TRBV7-3 and TRBJ2-6; D not resolved. Trimming removed 6 bases from V and 2 bases from J, with 8 bases in between. Germline V gene lookup returns CDR1 SGHTA and CDR2 FQGTGA. The CDR3 runs to 14 residues. CDR3 in amino acids: CASRSETGANVLTF. For the CDR3, the DNA is TGTGCCAGCAGGTCGGAGACTGGGGCCAACGTCCTGACTTTC.

In this sample, this clonotype turned up many times. The chain joins TRBV5-1 to TRBJ2-3, with 14 bases fitting TRBD2. Per germline, CDR1 SGHRS and CDR2 YFSETQ. CDR3 length: 16 residues. Trimming removed 0 bases from V and 4 bases from J; junction bases left unmatched: 1. CDR3 amino acids: CASSLVTSGGADTQYF. CDR3 sequence (DNA): TGCGCCAGCAGCTTGGTGACTAGCGGGGGGGCAGATACGCAGTATTTT.

This clonotype has at least ten counts. DNA of the CDR3: TGTGCCAGCAGCACCCGGACAGGCACAGATACGCAGTATTTT. Protein: CASSTRTGTDTQYF. The genes are TRBV7-2 and TRBJ2-3; D perhaps matches TRBD1 (6 bases). Germline values: CDR1 SGHTA, CDR2 FQGNSA. V was clipped by 5 bases and J by 1 base, with 10 bases between them. The CDR3 is 14 residues long.

Worth noting for this clonotype: Just one base apart from a much larger clone, this may be a read error. The V and J genes are TRBV3-1 and TRBJ2-3; 10 nucleotides align to TRBD2. Germline trimming cut 1 base from V and 8 bases from J; bases unmatched to any gene: 9. From germline, CDR1 is LGHDT and CDR2 YNNKEL (reference sequence). This CDR3 is 16 amino acids long. CDR3 amino acids: CASSQGVSGGAVTQYF. The CDR3 DNA is TGTGCCAGCAGCCAAGGGGTCAGCGGGGGGGCCGTTACGCAGTATTTT.

This clonotype was found once. Being one base from a much bigger clone, this may be a read error. The chain links TRBV5-5 to TRBJ2-7, with D uncertain. CDR1 is SGHKS, CDR2 YYEKEE, per germline (reference sequence). The germline V and J ends were trimmed by 2 bases and 6 bases, with 9 bases remaining between them. The CDR3 is 12 amino acids. The CDR3 loop is CASSLLGREQYV. As DNA, the CDR3 is TGTGCCAGCAGCTTATTGGGCCGCGAGCAGTACGTC.

This clonotype came up many times. The chain combines TRBV20-1 with TRBJ2-3; 9 positions agree with TRBD2. Germline V gene sequence: CDR1 DFQATT, CDR2 SNEGSKA (reference sequence). With 5 bases clipped from V and 4 bases from J, the junction kept 4 bases outside the gene matches. The length of the CDR3 is 13 residues. The CDR3 DNA is TGCAGTGCTGTGGGCGGGGGGGCAGATACGCAGTATTTT. Its translation: CSAVGGGADTQYF.

This clonotype was seen repeatedly, ten times or more. The V and J genes are TRBV7-9 and TRBJ1-6, with D perhaps matching TRBD1 (5 bases). This CDR3 spans 14 amino acids. CDR1 and CDR2 from the germline V gene are SEHNR and FQNEAQ (reference sequence). The V and J ends lost 2 bases and 8 bases respectively, with 10 bases between them. In DNA form, the CDR3 reads TGTGCCAGCAGCTTAAGACAGAGCGATTCACCCCTCCACTTT. It encodes CASSLRQSDSPLHF.

This clonotype was seen ten or more times. The rearrangement links TRBV3-1 to TRBJ2-5, with D possibly being TRBD1 (5 bases). The CDR3 runs to 15 residues. V gave up 0 bases and J gave up 5 bases, with 13 bases separating them. In germline, CDR1 is LGHDT, CDR2 YNNKEL (reference sequence). CDR3 nucleotides: TGTGCCAGCAGCCAAGAAGTGATAGGGGTCGAGACCCAGTACTTC. Protein: CASSQEVIGVETQYF.

This clonotype was observed many times. The chain joins TRBV7-2 to TRBJ1-2, with TRBD1 as a possible D gene (5 bases). Germline CDR1 reads SGHTA; CDR2 reads FQGNSA. The CDR3 extends over 15 amino acids. Trimming removed 3 bases at V and 8 bases at J, with 19 bases between. The CDR3 DNA reads TGTGCCAGCAGCTTCCAACGGGGCGTCTACTTGGGCTACACCTTC. Its protein product is CASSFQRGVYLGYTF.

This clonotype showed up many times. The V and J genes are TRBV12-3 or TRBV12-4 and TRBJ1-5, with 7 bases aligning to TRBD1. CDR3 size: 14 residues. V lost 6 bases and J lost 2; bases outside the gene matches: 4. In nucleotides, the CDR3 is TGTGCCAGCAGGAGACAGGGAGGCAATCAGCCCCAGCATTTT. Translation gives CASRRQGGNQPQHF.

The sample holds many counts of this clonotype. The chain employs TRBV6-5 and TRBJ1-1; TRBD1 might be the D (6 bases). V lost 2 bases and J 4 bases, leaving 14 bases between the germline ends. Germline loops: CDR1 MNHEY, CDR2 SVGAGI. This CDR3 has 15 residues. The CDR3: CASSYEGGARTEAFF. The CDR3 nucleotides read TGTGCCAGCAGTTACGAGGGGGGGGCTCGCACTGAAGCTTTCTTT.

This clonotype was observed at least ten times. The chain is built from TRBV5-1 and TRBJ2-4; a weak D match, TRBD1 (5 bases). V lost 1 base to trimming and J lost 7 bases, with 9 bases between them. The CDR3 extends over 13 amino acids. Germline assignment: CDR1 SGHRS and CDR2 YFSETQ. The DNA for the CDR3 is TGCGCCAGCAGCTTGCAGGGATCGAACATTCAGTACTTC. Translating it yields CASSLQGSNIQYF.

This clonotype was recorded at least ten times. The chain has TRBV28 and TRBJ2-3; the D gene is possibly TRBD1 (5 bases). V was cut by 4 bases and J by 2 bases, with 16 bases left in between. Germline V gene lookup returns CDR1 MDHEN and CDR2 SYDVKM. The CDR3 consists of 16 residues. The CDR3 region is CASSSGSTADTDTQYF. The CDR3 region has the DNA TGTGCCAGCAGTTCTGGCTCGACAGCCGACACAGATACGCAGTATTTT.

The table lists this clonotype with many counts. The V call is TRBV5-1, the J call TRBJ2-4; TRBD1 aligns across 7 bases. With V trimmed by 9 bases and J by 7 bases, 7 bases remained unmatched. This CDR3 has 12 residues. Germline CDR1 and CDR2: SGHRS and YFSETQ. The CDR3 DNA reads as TGCGCCACTCGGGACAGTGGGAACATTCAGTACTTC. Translated: CATRDSGNIQYF.

The chain links TRBV5-1 to TRBJ1-5; D unclear. V dropped 0 bases and J dropped 6 bases, with 10 bases sitting between them. The length of the CDR3 is 14 residues. Germline CDR1 SGHRS, CDR2 YFSETQ. This CDR3 is CASSLEGTGQPQHF. The CDR3 coding sequence is TGCGCCAGCAGCTTGGAGGGAACGGGTCAGCCCCAGCATTTT.

This clonotype was counted many times. This sequence joins TRBV20-1 and TRBJ2-3; perhaps TRBD2 as D (7 bases). Deletions cut 4 bases from V and 3 bases from J, with 14 bases between. Germline-derived CDR1 and CDR2 are DFQATT and SNEGSKA (reference sequence). CDR3 length equals 14 residues. CDR3 in amino acids: CSATRGGWTDTQYF. CDR3 nucleotide sequence: TGCAGTGCTACCCGCGGGGGCTGGACAGATACGCAGTATTTT.